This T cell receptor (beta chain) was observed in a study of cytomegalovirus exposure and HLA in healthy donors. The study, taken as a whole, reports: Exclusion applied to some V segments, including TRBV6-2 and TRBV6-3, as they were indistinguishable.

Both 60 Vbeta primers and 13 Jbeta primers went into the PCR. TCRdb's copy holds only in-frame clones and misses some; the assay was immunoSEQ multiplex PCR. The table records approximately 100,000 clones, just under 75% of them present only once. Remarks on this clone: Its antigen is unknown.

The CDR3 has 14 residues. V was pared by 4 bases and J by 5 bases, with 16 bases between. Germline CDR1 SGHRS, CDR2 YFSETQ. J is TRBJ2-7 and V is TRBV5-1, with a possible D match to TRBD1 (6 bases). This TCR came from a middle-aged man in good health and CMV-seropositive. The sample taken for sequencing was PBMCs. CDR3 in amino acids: CASSPSTGRDEQYF. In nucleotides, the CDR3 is TGCGCCAGCAGCCCGTCGACAGGTAGGGACGAGCAGTACTTC.